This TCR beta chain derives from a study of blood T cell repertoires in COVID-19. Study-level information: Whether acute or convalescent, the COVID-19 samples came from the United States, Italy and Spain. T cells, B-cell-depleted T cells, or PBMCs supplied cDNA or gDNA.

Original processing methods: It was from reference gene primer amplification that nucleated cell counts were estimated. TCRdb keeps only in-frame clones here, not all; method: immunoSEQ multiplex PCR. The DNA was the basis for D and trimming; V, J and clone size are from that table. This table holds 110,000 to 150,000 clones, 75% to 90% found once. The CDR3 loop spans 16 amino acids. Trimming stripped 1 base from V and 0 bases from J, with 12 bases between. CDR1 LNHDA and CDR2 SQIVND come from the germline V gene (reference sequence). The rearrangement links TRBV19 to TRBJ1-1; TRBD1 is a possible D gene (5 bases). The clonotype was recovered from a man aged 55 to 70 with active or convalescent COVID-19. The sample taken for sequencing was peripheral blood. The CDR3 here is CASSIAAGVVNTEAFF. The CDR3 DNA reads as TGTGCCAGTAGTATAGCAGCGGGGGTGGTGAACACTGAAGCTTTCTTT.